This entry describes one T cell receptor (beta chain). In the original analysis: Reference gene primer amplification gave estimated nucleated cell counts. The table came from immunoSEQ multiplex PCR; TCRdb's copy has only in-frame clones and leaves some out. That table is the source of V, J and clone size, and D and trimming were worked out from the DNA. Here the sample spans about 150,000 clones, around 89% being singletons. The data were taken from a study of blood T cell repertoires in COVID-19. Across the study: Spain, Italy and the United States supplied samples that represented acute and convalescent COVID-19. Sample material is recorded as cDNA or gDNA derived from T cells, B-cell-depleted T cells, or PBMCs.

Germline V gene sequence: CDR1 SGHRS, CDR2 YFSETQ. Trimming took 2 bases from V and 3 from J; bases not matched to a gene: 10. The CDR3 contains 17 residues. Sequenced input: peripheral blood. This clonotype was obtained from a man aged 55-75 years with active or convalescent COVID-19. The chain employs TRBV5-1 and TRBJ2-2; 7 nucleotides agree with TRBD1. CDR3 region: CASSLLGQTAHTGELFF. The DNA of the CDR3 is TGCGCCAGCAGCTTATTGGGACAGACCGCCCACACCGGGGAGCTGTTTTTT. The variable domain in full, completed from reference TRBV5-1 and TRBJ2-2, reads KAGVTQTPRYLIKTRGQQVTLSCSPISGHRSVSWYQQTPGQGLQFLFEYFSETQRNKGNFPGRFSGRQFSNSRSEMNVSTLELGDSALYLCASSLLGQTAHTGELFFGEGSRLTVL.